The sequence of this T cell receptor (beta chain) was determined in a study of T-cell memory formation after mild COVID-19. Study results and limitations: A second wave of clones peaked on day 37, and their SARS-CoV-2 specificity went unconfirmed. Among CD4+ contracting clones, most were CM and EM, and CD8+ ones EMRA.

With 3 bases clipped from V and 0 bases from J, the junction kept 1 base outside the gene matches. The CDR3 consists of 14 residues. Germline V gives CDR1 SGHTA, CDR2 FQGNSA. Using its own MiXCR run on the 5' RACE reads, TCRdb lists one record per CDR3 protein. This sample has about 320,000 distinct CDR3 sequences, with roughly an eighth found just once. This clonotype appeared a few times. What it binds is not known. This rearrangement joins TRBV7-2 to TRBJ1-1; 7 bases match TRBD1. The sample was PBMCs or a T cell subset sorted from them (not recorded which). The TCR sequence derives from a man aged 18 to 35 who had mild COVID-19 (a few samples of this study predate the infection). Cell type and time point are not known. The CDR3 reads CASSFGTVNTEAFF. DNA of the CDR3: TGTGCCAGCAGCTTCGGGACAGTGAACACTGAAGCTTTCTTT.